This TCR beta chain was captured by sequencing in a study of low-dose radiotherapy and immunotherapy resistance in tumors. About the research overall: Both drugs were delivered intravenously to patients (nivolumab 240 mg every two weeks and ipilimumab 1 mg/kg every six weeks).

The CDR3 spans 16 residues. Germline trimming cut 3 bases from V and 0 bases from J; bases unmatched to any gene: 5. In germline, CDR1 is LGHDT, CDR2 YNNKEL (reference sequence). As for time point: before trial treatment. The donors' regimen was nivolumab, ipilimumab, aspirin, low-dose cyclophosphamide and low-dose radiotherapy. Inclusion covered patients whose advanced solid tumors lacked tumor-infiltrating lymphocytes. There are many counts of this clonotype. Alpha- and beta-chain coverage of first-strand cDNA came from TRAV- and TRBV-specific primers. A constant-region primer paired with the V-primer adapter amplified TCRs over 20 PCR cycles. TCRdb reprocessed the reads via MiXCR and lists one record per CDR3 protein. The sample consists of tens of thousands of distinct CDR3 sequences, 25% of them appearing once.

The chain has TRBV3-1 and TRBJ2-1; 7 bases map to TRBD2. The source material was PBMCs, sampled before treatment. The source is a male donor with prostate cancer. CDR3 loop: CASSQGGSRSYNEQFF. The CDR3 DNA reads TGTGCCAGCAGCCAGGGCGGGAGCCGCTCCTACAATGAGCAGTTCTTC.